These 27 T cell receptor beta chains originate from one sample sequenced in a study of human T cells and chemical hapten exposure. This sample's time point: patch test 3, about 24 weeks after DPC sensitization. The treatment here: therapeutic diphenylcyclopropenone sensitization with weekly scalp DPC. Using its own MiXCR run on the RACE reads, TCRdb lists one record per CDR3 protein. Counted here are 62,000 or so distinct CDR3 sequences, approximately 11% occurring once; the ten biggest clones make up 2% to 3%. The specimen was whole blood, collected in connection with sensitization to the hapten diphenylcyclopropenone (DPC). Source of these receptors: a woman aged 25 to 39 with alopecia areata. Some clones in this sample may be carry-over from other donors' samples.

This clonotype has a handful of counts. The chain couples TRBV2 to TRBJ1-1; maybe TRBD1 (5 bases). V shed 6 bases and J shed 11 bases, with 16 bases lying between them. In germline, CDR1 is SNHLY, CDR2 FYNNEI. This CDR3 contains 12 residues. CDR3 amino acids: CASRYPGLRAFF. CDR3 bases: TGTGCCAGCAGATATCCGGGGCTGAGGGCTTTCTTT.

V and J are TRBV4-1 and TRBJ1-1; D not certain. Germline loops: CDR1 MGHRA, CDR2 YSYEKL. Deletions cut 1 base from V and 7 bases from J, with 7 bases between. The CDR3 extends over 12 amino acids. The chain's CDR3 is CASSQGLLEAFF. CDR3 nucleotides: TGCGCCAGCAGCCAAGGCCTACTTGAAGCTTTCTTT.

This clonotype was counted ten times or more. The chain joins TRBV19 to TRBJ2-7; TRBD2 might be the D (5 bases). The V end lost 9 bases, the J end lost 6 bases, and 24 bases lay between the germline ends. The CDR3 totals 15 residues. Germline V gene data show CDR1 as LNHDA and CDR2 as SQIVND (reference sequence). CDR3 amino acids: CASPWRKEITREQYF. In nucleotides, the CDR3 is TGTGCCAGCCCGTGGAGGAAGGAGATAACGCGCGAGCAGTACTTC.

The chain employs TRBV4-1 and TRBJ2-3; D uncertain. The CDR3 totals 15 residues. The V and J ends lost 0 bases and 5 bases respectively, with 12 bases between them. The V gene's germline CDR1 is MGHRA and CDR2 YSYEKL. CDR3: CASSQEGTGGDTQYF. Written as DNA, the CDR3 is TGCGCCAGCAGCCAAGAAGGTACGGGCGGAGATACGCAGTATTTT.

The rearrangement joins TRBV20-1 to TRBJ1-6; tentative D call: TRBD1 (6 bases). Germline-derived CDR1 and CDR2 are DFQATT and SNEGSKA (reference sequence). V was trimmed by 5 bases and J by 7 bases, leaving 15 bases between them. This CDR3 is 14 amino acids long. The CDR3 sequence: CSAGQGGPNSPLHF. The CDR3, as DNA: TGCAGTGCTGGACAAGGGGGTCCAAATTCACCCCTCCACTTT.

Many counts were recorded for this clonotype. The chain uses TRBV12-3 or TRBV12-4 and TRBJ2-5, with a weak D call TRBD1 (6 bases). V was cut by 3 bases and J by 4 bases, with 12 bases left in between. The CDR3 contains 14 residues. The CDR3 DNA follows: TGTGCCAGCAGTTTCGGACAGCAAGCAGAGACCCAGTACTTC. Amino acids: CASSFGQQAETQYF.

This clonotype appeared a few times. The gene calls are TRBV6-1 and TRBJ1-5, with D perhaps matching TRBD1 (6 bases). The length of the CDR3 is 17 residues. The V gene lost 8 bases and the J gene lost 0 bases, with 20 bases spanning the gap. The germline V gene has CDR1 MNHNS and CDR2 SASEGT. CDR3 sequence (DNA): TGTGCCAGCGCTGGGACATCGAGCCTATATAGCAATCAGCCCCAGCATTTT. Protein product: CASAGTSSLYSNQPQHF.

The V gene is TRBV20-1, the J gene TRBJ1-5; D not certain. V gave up 3 bases and J gave up 4 bases, with 13 bases separating them. The CDR3 sequence is 14 residues long. Germline assignment: CDR1 DFQATT and CDR2 SNEGSKA (reference sequence). This CDR3 is CSASRQQLNQPQHF. In DNA form, the CDR3 reads TGCAGTGCTAGCAGGCAGCAACTTAATCAGCCCCAGCATTTT.

This chain connects TRBV7-2 to TRBJ2-1; maybe TRBD1 (5 bases). This CDR3 has 13 amino acids. Germline CDR1 and CDR2: SGHTA and FQGNSA. V lost 5 bases and J lost 5, with 10 bases in between. This chain's CDR3 is CASSPDSHNEQFF. CDR3 coding DNA: TGTGCCAGCAGCCCCGACAGCCACAATGAGCAGTTCTTC. The whole variable domain, remainder taken from reference TRBV7-2 and TRBJ2-1, is GAGVSQSPSNKVTEKGKDVELRCDPISGHTALYWYRQSLGQGLEFLIYFQGNSAPDKSGLPSDRFSAERTGGSVSTLTIQRTQQEDSAVYLCASSPDSHNEQFFGPGTRLTVL.

This clonotype was found many times. The V and J genes are TRBV6-1 and TRBJ1-2; D possibly corresponds to TRBD1 (5 bases). The germline V gene encodes CDR1 MNHNS and CDR2 SASEGT. The CDR3 sequence is 15 residues long. V lost 8 bases to trimming and J lost 5 bases, with 21 bases between them. The CDR3 sequence is CASARGGARTYGYTF. CDR3 coding DNA: TGTGCCAGCGCCAGAGGCGGGGCGAGGACGTATGGCTACACCTTC.

This clonotype occurred a few times. The chain carries TRBV29-1 and TRBJ2-1, with 16 positions matching TRBD2. V was pared by 4 bases and J by 7 bases, with 7 bases of the junction left unmatched. Germline CDR1 is SQVTM and CDR2 is ANQGSEA. CDR3 length equals 16 residues. CDR3 sequence (DNA): TGCAGCGTTGCCGGGACTAGCGGGAGGGTGGTGAATGAGCAGTTCTTC. The encoded protein is CSVAGTSGRVVNEQFF.

V is TRBV24-1 and J is TRBJ2-7; TRBD1 agrees at 7 bases. This CDR3 is built from 14 residues. V was pared by 7 bases and J by 3 bases, with 8 bases of the junction left unmatched. Germline assignment: CDR1 KGHDR and CDR2 SFDVKD. The CDR3 coding sequence is TGTGCCACCAGCCCGGGACAGCGTAACTACGAGCAGTACTTC. This gives the protein CATSPGQRNYEQYF.

Only a few counts were recorded for this clonotype. The rearrangement joins TRBV6-5 to TRBJ1-5; D might be TRBD1 (6 bases). The V gene's germline CDR1 is MNHEY and CDR2 SVGAGI. V dropped 6 bases and J dropped 6 bases, with 21 bases sitting between them. There are 16 residues in the CDR3. The CDR3 DNA reads TGTGCCAGCAGCCCCCAGGGGAGGGCTGCGGGTCAGCCCCAGCATTTT. Translation: CASSPQGRAAGQPQHF.

The table lists this clonotype with many counts. V gene TRBV2 combines with J gene TRBJ1-2; tentative D call: TRBD1 (5 bases). Looked up from germline, CDR1 is SNHLY and CDR2 is FYNNEI. The germline V and J ends were trimmed by 4 bases and 7 bases, with 10 bases remaining between them. The CDR3 sequence is 12 residues long. In DNA, the CDR3 is TGTGCCAGCAGTGCCCGGGGCCTTGGCTACACCTTC. It is translated as CASSARGLGYTF. Based on the CDR3 plus reference TRBV2 and TRBJ1-2, the full variable domain is EPEVTQTPSHQVTQMGQEVILRCVPISNHLYFYWYRQILGQKVEFLVSFYNNEISEKSEIFDDQFSVERPDGSNFTLKIRSTKLEDSAMYFCASSARGLGYTFGSGTRLTVV.

This clonotype was recorded a few times. The DNA of the CDR3 is TGTGCCAGCACTTCAAGAGACACCGGGGAGCTGTTTTTT. It is translated as CASTSRDTGELFF. The genes are TRBV11-2 and TRBJ2-2, with D hard to call. CDR1 SGHAT and CDR2 FQNNGV come from the germline V gene. CDR3 length equals 13 residues. The germline V and J ends were trimmed by 7 bases and 3 bases, with 9 bases remaining between them.

In this sample, this clonotype turned up many times. The genes are TRBV13 and TRBJ2-2, with D tentatively TRBD1 (5 bases). V lost 4 bases and J 0 bases, leaving 21 bases between the germline ends. The CDR3 totals 19 residues. CDR1 and CDR2 (germline): PRHDT, FYEKMQ (reference sequence). The CDR3 loop is CASSSDTNNKPTNTGELFF. In DNA form, the CDR3 reads TGTGCCAGCAGCTCGGACACAAACAATAAACCTACGAACACCGGGGAGCTGTTTTTT.

The CDR3 sequence: CASSTLGAQYF. CDR3 coding DNA: TGTGCCAGCAGTACCCTAGGGGCCCAGTACTTC. The chain joins TRBV6-5 to TRBJ2-5, with D perhaps matching TRBD1 (5 bases). The germline V and J ends were trimmed by 5 bases and 9 bases, with 10 bases remaining between them. The CDR3 sequence is 11 residues long. Germline V lookup: CDR1 MNHEY, CDR2 SVGAGI.

This clonotype has a handful of counts. V and J are TRBV5-6 and TRBJ1-5, with D possibly being TRBD1 (6 bases). Looked up from germline, CDR1 is SGHDT and CDR2 is YYEEEE. The CDR3 contains 16 residues. The V end lost 4 bases, the J end lost 0 bases, and 14 bases lay between the germline ends. The CDR3 reads CASSHRRGHSNQPQHF. CDR3 nucleotide sequence: TGTGCCAGCAGCCACCGGAGGGGACATAGCAATCAGCCCCAGCATTTT. The whole variable domain, filled in from reference TRBV5-6 and TRBJ1-5, reads DAGVTQSPTHLIKTRGQQVTLRCSPKSGHDTVSWYQQALGQGPQFIFQYYEEEERQRGNFPDRFSGHQFPNYSSELNVNALLLGDSALYLCASSHRRGHSNQPQHFGDGTRLSIL.

This clonotype was detected ten times or more. V usage is TRBV20-1 and J usage is TRBJ1-5; D is uncertain. The ends were cut back, 1 base at V and 7 bases at J, with 8 bases in the middle. The CDR3 is 12 residues long. The germline CDR1 and CDR2 sequences are DFQATT and SNEGSKA (reference sequence). CDR3 nucleotide sequence: TGCAGTGCTAGAGGGATGGGGCAGCCCCAGCATTTT. The encoded protein is CSARGMGQPQHF.

The chain links TRBV9 to TRBJ1-3; TRBD1 matches 7 bases. Germline V gene lookup returns CDR1 SGDLS and CDR2 YYNGEE. J lost 2 bases, V lost 0 bases, and 5 bases had no gene match. This CDR3 is 16 amino acids long. For the CDR3, the DNA is TGTGCCAGCAGCGTAGGACAACAGGGGCCTGGAAACACCATATATTTT. Translated: CASSVGQQGPGNTIYF. Variable domain in full (rest from reference TRBV9 and TRBJ1-3): DSGVTQTPKHLITATGQRVTLRCSPRSGDLSVYWYQQSLDQGLQFLIQYYNGEERAKGNILERFSAQQFPDLHSELNLSSLELGDSALYFCASSVGQQGPGNTIYFGEGSWLTVV.

This clonotype has more than one count but fewer than ten. This chain uses TRBV11-2 with TRBJ2-7; 7 positions match TRBD1. The trim removed 5 bases at V and 3 bases at J, leaving 10 bases unmatched. The CDR3 has 15 amino acids. The germline V gene has CDR1 SGHAT and CDR2 FQNNGV. The CDR3 loop reads CASSPSRQGIYEQYF. DNA for the CDR3: TGTGCCAGCAGCCCCTCCCGACAGGGAATCTACGAGCAGTACTTC.

This clonotype turned up a few times. The chain employs TRBV7-9 and TRBJ2-2, with 8 bases aligning to TRBD2. V shed 2 bases, J shed 1 base, and the junction held 3 bases outside the gene matches. Looked up from germline, CDR1 is SEHNR and CDR2 is FQNEAQ (reference sequence). The CDR3 runs to 16 residues. The CDR3 loop reads CASSLLSGRNTGELFF. The CDR3, as DNA: TGTGCCAGCAGCTTACTCAGCGGGAGGAACACCGGGGAGCTGTTTTTT.

This clonotype was detected many times. This chain links TRBV5-1 with TRBJ2-2; D might be TRBD1 or TRBD2, each matching 6 bases. Trimming stripped 3 bases from V and 1 base from J, with 10 bases between. Germline V gives CDR1 SGHRS, CDR2 YFSETQ. This CDR3 is built from 15 residues. The chain's CDR3 is CASSSAGQNTGELFF. Here the CDR3 DNA reads TGCGCCAGCAGCTCGGCGGGACAGAACACCGGGGAGCTGTTTTTT.

The table lists this clonotype with a few counts. The V gene is TRBV12-5, the J gene TRBJ2-1, with 7 bases that match TRBD1. Germline assignment: CDR1 LGHNT and CDR2 FRNRAP. CDR3 length equals 14 residues. V was pared by 4 bases and J by 7 bases, with 7 bases of the junction left unmatched. As DNA, the CDR3 is TGTGCTAGTGGTTCCGAGACAGGGACAAATGAGCAGTTCTTC. This codes for CASGSETGTNEQFF.

To note about this clonotype: At one of its ends the junction is not consistent with the germline gene, which may arise from a read error. CDR3 nucleotides: TGCAGTGCTAGAAAGGGTGCAACATCAGATTCACCCCACCACTTT. Amino acid sequence: CSARKGATSDSPHHF. This rearrangement joins TRBV20-1 to TRBJ1-6; the D is unclear. CDR1 and CDR2 (germline): DFQATT, SNEGSKA (reference sequence). CDR3 length equals 15 residues.

This clonotype was recorded a few times. This chain joins TRBV12-3 or TRBV12-4 and TRBJ2-1; 14 bases are shared with TRBD2. V lost 2 bases and J lost 1; bases outside the gene matches: 7. The CDR3 has 19 amino acids. The CDR3 nucleotides read TGTGCCAGCAGTTTATGGGGACTAGCGGGAGAGGGATCCTACAATGAGCAGTTCTTC. It codes for CASSLWGLAGEGSYNEQFF.

V gene TRBV12-2 combines with J gene TRBJ1-4; the D call of TRBD1 is as the table states it, not checked on the DNA. TRBV12-2 counts as a pseudogene. This CDR3 has 16 amino acids. The CDR3 here is CASRFGRAQLGEKLFF. For the CDR3, the DNA is TGTGCAAGTCGCTTCGGGCGAGCCCAGCTGGGGGAAAAACTGTTTTTT.